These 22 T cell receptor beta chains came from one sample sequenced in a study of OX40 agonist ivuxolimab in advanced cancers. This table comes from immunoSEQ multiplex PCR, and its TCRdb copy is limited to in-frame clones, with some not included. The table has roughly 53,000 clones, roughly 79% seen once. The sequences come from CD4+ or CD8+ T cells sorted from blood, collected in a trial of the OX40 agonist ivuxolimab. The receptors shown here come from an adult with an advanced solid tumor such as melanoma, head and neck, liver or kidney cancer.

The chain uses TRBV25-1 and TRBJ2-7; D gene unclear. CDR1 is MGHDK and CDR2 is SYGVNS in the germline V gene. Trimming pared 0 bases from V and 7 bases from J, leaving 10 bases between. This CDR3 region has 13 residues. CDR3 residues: CASSEYEWGEQYF. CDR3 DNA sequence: TGTGCCAGCAGTGAATATGAGTGGGGAGAGCAGTACTTC.

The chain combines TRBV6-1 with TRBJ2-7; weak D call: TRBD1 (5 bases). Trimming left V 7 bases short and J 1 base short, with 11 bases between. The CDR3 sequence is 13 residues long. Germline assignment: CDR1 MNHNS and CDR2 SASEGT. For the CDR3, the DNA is TGTGCCAGCAAAAGTCAGGGATCCTACGAGCAGTACTTC. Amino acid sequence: CASKSQGSYEQYF.

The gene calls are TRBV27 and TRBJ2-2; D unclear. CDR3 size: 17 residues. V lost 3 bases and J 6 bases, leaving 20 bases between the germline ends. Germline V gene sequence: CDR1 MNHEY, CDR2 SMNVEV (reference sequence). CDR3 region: CASSLRRRSFLSGELFF. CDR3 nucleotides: TGTGCCAGCAGTTTGCGGCGGCGGTCGTTTCTCTCCGGGGAGCTGTTTTTT.

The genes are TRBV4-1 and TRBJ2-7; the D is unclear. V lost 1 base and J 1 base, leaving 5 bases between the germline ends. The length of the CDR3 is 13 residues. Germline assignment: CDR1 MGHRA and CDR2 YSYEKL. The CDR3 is CASSQGLSYEQYF. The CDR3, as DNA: TGCGCCAGCAGCCAAGGCTTATCCTACGAGCAGTACTTC.

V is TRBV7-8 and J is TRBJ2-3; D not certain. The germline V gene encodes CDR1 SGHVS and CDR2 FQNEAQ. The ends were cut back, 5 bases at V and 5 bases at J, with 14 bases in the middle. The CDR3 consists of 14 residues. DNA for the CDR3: TGTGCCAGCAGCAGAGGTCGCACCATAGATACGCAGTATTTT. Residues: CASSRGRTIDTQYF.

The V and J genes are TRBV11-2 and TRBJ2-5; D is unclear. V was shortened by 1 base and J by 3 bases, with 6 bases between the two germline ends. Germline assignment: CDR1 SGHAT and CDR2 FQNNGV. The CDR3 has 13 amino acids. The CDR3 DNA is TGTGCCAGCAGCTTAGGGTATAAAGAGACCCAGTACTTC. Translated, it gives CASSLGYKETQYF.

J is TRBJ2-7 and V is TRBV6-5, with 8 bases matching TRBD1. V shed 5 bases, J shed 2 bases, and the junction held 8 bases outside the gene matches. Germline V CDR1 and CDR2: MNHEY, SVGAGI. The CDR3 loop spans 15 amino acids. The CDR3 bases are TGTGCCAGCAGTACGCGGACAGGGAAGACCTACGAGCAGTACTTC. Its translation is CASSTRTGKTYEQYF.

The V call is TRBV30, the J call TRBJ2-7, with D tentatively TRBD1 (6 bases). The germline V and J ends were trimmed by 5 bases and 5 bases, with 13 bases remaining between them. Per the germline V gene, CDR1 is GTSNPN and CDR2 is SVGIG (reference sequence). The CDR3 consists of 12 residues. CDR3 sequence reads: CAWGGLLDEQYF. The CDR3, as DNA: TGTGCCTGGGGGGGCCTCCTAGACGAGCAGTACTTC.

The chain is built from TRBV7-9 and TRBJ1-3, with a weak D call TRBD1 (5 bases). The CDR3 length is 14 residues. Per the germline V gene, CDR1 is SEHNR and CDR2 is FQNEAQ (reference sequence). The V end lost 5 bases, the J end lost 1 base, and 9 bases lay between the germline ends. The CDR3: CASSPDISGNTIYF. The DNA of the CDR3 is TGTGCCAGCAGCCCGGACATTTCTGGAAACACCATATATTTT.

CDR3 coding DNA: TGCGCCAGCAGCTCACGACAGGGGAACACTGAAGCTTTCTTT. Its translation: CASSSRQGNTEAFF. This chain joins TRBV5-1 and TRBJ1-1; TRBD1 matches at 7 bases. The CDR3 sequence is 14 residues long. V was clipped by 3 bases and J by 1 base; unmatched bases: 3. The germline V gene has CDR1 SGHRS and CDR2 YFSETQ. Filled out from reference TRBV5-1 and TRBJ1-1, the complete variable domain reads KAGVTQTPRYLIKTRGQQVTLSCSPISGHRSVSWYQQTPGQGLQFLFEYFSETQRNKGNFPGRFSGRQFSNSRSEMNVSTLELGDSALYLCASSSRQGNTEAFFGQGTRLTVV.

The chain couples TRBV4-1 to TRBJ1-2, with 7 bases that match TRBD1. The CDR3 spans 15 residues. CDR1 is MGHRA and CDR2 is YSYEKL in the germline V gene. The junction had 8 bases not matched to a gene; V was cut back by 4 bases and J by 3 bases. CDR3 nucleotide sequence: TGCGCCAGCAGCCCACAGGGGAGGGAGGACTATGGCTACACCTTC. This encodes CASSPQGREDYGYTF.

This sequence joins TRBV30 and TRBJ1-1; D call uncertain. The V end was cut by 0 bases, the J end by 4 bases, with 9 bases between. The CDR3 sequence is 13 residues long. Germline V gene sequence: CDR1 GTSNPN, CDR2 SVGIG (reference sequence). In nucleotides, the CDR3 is TGTGCCTGGAGTGTAACGCTCAGCACTGAAGCTTTCTTT. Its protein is CAWSVTLSTEAFF.

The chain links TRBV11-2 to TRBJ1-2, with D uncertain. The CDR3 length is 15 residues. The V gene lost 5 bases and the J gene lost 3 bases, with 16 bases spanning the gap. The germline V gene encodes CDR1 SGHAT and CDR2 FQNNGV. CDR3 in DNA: TGTGCCAGCAGCCCTCTAAGAAGTAAAGACTATGGCTACACCTTC. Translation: CASSPLRSKDYGYTF.

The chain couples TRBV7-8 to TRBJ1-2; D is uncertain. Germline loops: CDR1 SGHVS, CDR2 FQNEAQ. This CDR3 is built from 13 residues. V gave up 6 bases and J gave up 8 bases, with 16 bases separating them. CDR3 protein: CASRTTLAGGYTF. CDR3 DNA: TGTGCCAGCAGAACGACCTTGGCGGGGGGCTACACCTTC.

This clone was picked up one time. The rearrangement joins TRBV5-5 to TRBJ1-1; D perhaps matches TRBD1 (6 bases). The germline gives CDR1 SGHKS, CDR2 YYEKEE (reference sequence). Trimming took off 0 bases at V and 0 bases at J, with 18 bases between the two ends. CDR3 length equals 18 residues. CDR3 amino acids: CASSLDGGLPQMNTEAFF. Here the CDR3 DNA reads TGTGCCAGCAGCTTGGACGGGGGGCTCCCTCAGATGAACACTGAAGCTTTCTTT.

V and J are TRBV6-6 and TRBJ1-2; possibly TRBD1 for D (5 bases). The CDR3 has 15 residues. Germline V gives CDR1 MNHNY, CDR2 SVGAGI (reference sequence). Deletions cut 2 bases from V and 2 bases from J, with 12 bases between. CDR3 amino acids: CASSYGPGGNYGYTF. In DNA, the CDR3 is TGTGCCAGCAGTTACGGACCGGGGGGGAACTATGGCTACACCTTC.

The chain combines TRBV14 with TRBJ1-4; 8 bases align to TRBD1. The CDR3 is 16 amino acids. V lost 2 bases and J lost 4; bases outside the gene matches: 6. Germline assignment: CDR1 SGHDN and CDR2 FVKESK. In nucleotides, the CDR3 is TGTGCCAGCAGCCAACAGACAGGGGCCAATAATGAAAAACTGTTTTTT. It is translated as CASSQQTGANNEKLFF.

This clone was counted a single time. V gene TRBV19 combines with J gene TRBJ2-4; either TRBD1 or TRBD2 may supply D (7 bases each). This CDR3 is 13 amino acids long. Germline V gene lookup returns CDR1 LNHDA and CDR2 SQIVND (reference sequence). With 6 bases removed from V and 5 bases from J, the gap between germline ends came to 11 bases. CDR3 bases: TGTGCCAGTAGGGGAGGGGGCGAAAACATTCAGTACTTC. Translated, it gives CASRGGGENIQYF.

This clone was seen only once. CDR3 sequence reads: CASSIRTGELFF. The CDR3 nucleotides read TGTGCCAGCAGCATACGGACCGGGGAGCTGTTTTTT. The gene calls are TRBV14 and TRBJ2-2, with D uncertain. Trimming cost V 5 bases and J 5 bases, with 6 bases left between them. This CDR3 is built from 12 residues. CDR1 and CDR2 (germline): SGHDN, FVKESK. Complete variable domain (other parts from reference TRBV14 and TRBJ2-2): EAGVTQFPSHSVIEKGQTVTLRCDPISGHDNLYWYRRVMGKEIKFLLHFVKESKQDESGMPNNRFLAERTGGTYSTLKVQPAELEDSGVYFCASSIRTGELFFGEGSRLTVL.

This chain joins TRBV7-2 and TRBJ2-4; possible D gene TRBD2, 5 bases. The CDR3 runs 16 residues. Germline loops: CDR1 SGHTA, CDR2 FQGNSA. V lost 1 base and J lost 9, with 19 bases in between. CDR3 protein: CASSLGSGGSTPIQYF. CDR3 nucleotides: TGTGCCAGCAGCTTAGGTTCTGGTGGGAGCACACCCATTCAGTACTTC.

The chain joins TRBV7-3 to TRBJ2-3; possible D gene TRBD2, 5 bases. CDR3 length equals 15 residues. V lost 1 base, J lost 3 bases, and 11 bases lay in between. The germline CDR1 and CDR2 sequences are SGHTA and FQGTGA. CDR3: CASSLNGMVTDTQYF. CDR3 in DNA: TGTGCCAGCAGCTTAAACGGGATGGTAACAGATACGCAGTATTTT.

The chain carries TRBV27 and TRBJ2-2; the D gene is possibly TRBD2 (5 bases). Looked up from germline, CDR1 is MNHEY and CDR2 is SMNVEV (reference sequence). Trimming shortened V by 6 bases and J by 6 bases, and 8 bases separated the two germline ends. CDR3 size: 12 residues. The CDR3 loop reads CASRTRAGELFF. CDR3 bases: TGTGCCAGCAGGACGCGGGCCGGGGAGCTGTTTTTT.